One T cell receptor beta chain is described in this entry. The germline gives CDR1 MNHEY, CDR2 SMNVEV (reference sequence). Trimming stripped 5 bases from V and 6 bases from J, with 26 bases between. The CDR3 is made up of 18 amino acids. The data were obtained in a study of blood T cell repertoires in COVID-19. Study-level background: T cells, B-cell-depleted T cells, or PBMCs provided the cDNA or gDNA that served as material.

Original processing notes: By means of reference gene primer amplification, nucleated cell counts were estimated. Assay: immunoSEQ multiplex PCR; the TCRdb copy retains only in-frame clones and omits some. That table is the source of V, J and clone size, and D and trimming were worked out from the DNA. The sample has around 200,000 clones; roughly 80% are singletons. V gene TRBV27 combines with J gene TRBJ2-1; D possibly corresponds to TRBD2 (7 bases). The sequenced sample was peripheral blood. This receptor was taken from a human donor in a cohort sampled during active COVID-19. CDR3: CASSPEGGLTLRGNEQFF. CDR3 nucleotides: TGTGCCAGCAGTCCCGAGGGGGGACTAACCCTTCGGGGCAATGAGCAGTTCTTC.